The 18 T cell receptor beta chains in this list originate from one sample, sequenced in a study of shared clonotypes between healthy human individuals. Assay: immunoSEQ multiplex PCR; the TCRdb copy retains only in-frame clones and omits some. The table records 1.5 million to 1.9 million clones, 95% to 99% of them present only once. The sequenced sample consisted of naive CD4+ T cells sorted from blood. Subset indicated: CD45RA+ positively selected. The receptors derive from a man aged 30 to 39 in good health.

J is TRBJ1-5 and V is TRBV28; possible D gene TRBD1, 5 bases. CDR3 size: 15 residues. V was shortened by 6 bases and J by 2 bases, with 14 bases between the two germline ends. Germline CDR1 is MDHEN and CDR2 is SYDVKM. CDR3 coding DNA: TGTGCCAGCAGCCCCGGGGGGGGTGGCAATCAGCCCCAGCATTTT. Protein sequence: CASSPGGGGNQPQHF.

On this clone: The sample carries other DNA sequences with the same CDR3. This chain uses TRBV5-1 with TRBJ2-1, with D unresolved. The CDR3 is 12 amino acids. Germline CDR1 is SGHRS and CDR2 is YFSETQ. Trimming took off 2 bases at V and 7 bases at J, with 7 bases between the two ends. In DNA, the CDR3 is TGCGCCAGCAGCTTAATGGGTAATGAGCAGTTCTTC. Translating it yields CASSLMGNEQFF.

CDR3 sequence: CAWSVGTLERGEQFF. The CDR3 coding sequence is TGTGCCTGGAGTGTGGGGACACTAGAGAGGGGTGAGCAGTTCTTC. V and J are TRBV30 and TRBJ2-1, with a tentative D call TRBD1 (6 bases). The V end lost 0 bases, the J end lost 9 bases, and 18 bases lay between the germline ends. Per the germline V gene, CDR1 is GTSNPN and CDR2 is SVGIG (reference sequence). There are 15 residues in the CDR3.

This clone has only a few counts. The chain links TRBV29-1 to TRBJ1-5, with 7 bases lining up with TRBD1. This CDR3 is 12 amino acids long. The trim removed 4 bases at V and 5 bases at J, leaving 2 bases unmatched. Germline CDR1 SQVTM, CDR2 ANQGSEA. The chain's CDR3 is CSVGQGDQPQHF. CDR3 in DNA: TGCAGCGTTGGACAGGGAGATCAGCCCCAGCATTTT. Based on the CDR3 plus reference TRBV29-1 and TRBJ1-5, the full variable domain is SAVISQKPSRDICQRGTSLTIQCQVDSQVTMMFWYRQQPGQSLTLIATANQGSEATYESGFVIDKFPISRPNLTFSTLTVSNMSPEDSSIYLCSVGQGDQPQHFGDGTRLSIL.

The rearrangement links TRBV5-1 to TRBJ2-1; 9 bases map to TRBD2. Germline CDR1 is SGHRS and CDR2 is YFSETQ. The CDR3 spans 17 residues. V shed 0 bases and J 6 bases; nucleotides not matched to a gene: 10. CDR3 sequence: CASSLVEGSGSFNEQFF. CDR3 coding DNA: TGCGCCAGCAGCTTGGTAGAGGGTAGCGGGAGTTTCAATGAGCAGTTCTTC.

The chain uses TRBV15 and TRBJ2-5; a weak D match, TRBD2 (6 bases). The CDR3 runs to 14 residues. The V end lost 0 bases, the J end lost 4 bases, and 9 bases lay between the germline ends. The germline V gene encodes CDR1 LNHNV and CDR2 YYDKDF (reference sequence). CDR3: CATSRDRLGETQYF. The CDR3 DNA reads TGTGCCACCAGCAGAGATCGACTAGGAGAGACCCAGTACTTC. The full variable domain, with the rest looked up from reference TRBV15 and TRBJ2-5, is DAMVIQNPRYQVTQFGKPVTLSCSQTLNHNVMYWYQQKSSQAPKLLFHYYDKDFNNEADTPDNFQSRRPNTSFCFLDIRSPGLGDTAMYLCATSRDRLGETQYFGPGTRLLVL.

This chain uses TRBV5-1 with TRBJ1-4; tentatively, D is TRBD1 (5 bases). Germline V gene sequence: CDR1 SGHRS, CDR2 YFSETQ. Between the trimmed V and J ends, which lost 7 bases and 8 bases, there was a span of 15 bases. The CDR3 spans 13 residues. CDR3 coding DNA: TGCGCCAGCTCCAGGGACGTAAGGGAAAAACTGTTTTTT. Encoded protein: CASSRDVREKLFF.

The V call is TRBV28, the J call TRBJ2-2; possibly TRBD1 for D (6 bases). V shed 1 base and J shed 7 bases, with 19 bases lying between them. The CDR3 runs to 17 residues. CDR1 MDHEN and CDR2 SYDVKM come from the germline V gene. Written as DNA, the CDR3 is TGTGCCAGCAGTTTATTTACAGGGCCGGGATCGAGCGGGGAGCTGTTTTTT. Encoded protein: CASSLFTGPGSSGELFF.

V gene TRBV7-2 combines with J gene TRBJ2-4; TRBD1 agrees at 9 bases. The CDR3 runs 15 residues. The J segment lost 10 bases and the V segment lost 5 bases, leaving 12 bases of the junction unmatched. Germline CDR1 is SGHTA and CDR2 is FQGNSA. Here the CDR3 reads CASSTRDRDLGIQYF. In DNA, the CDR3 is TGTGCCAGCAGCACCCGGGACAGGGATCTAGGGATTCAGTACTTC.

The rearrangement joins TRBV2 to TRBJ2-7, with TRBD1 identical over 7 bases. Losses at the gene ends were 3 bases for V and 0 bases for J; bases not matched to a gene: 11. CDR1 is SNHLY and CDR2 is FYNNEI in the germline V gene. The CDR3 is 17 residues long. CDR3 bases: TGTGCCAGCAGTGATTCCCCCCCCGGGACAGACTCCTACGAGCAGTACTTC. This encodes CASSDSPPGTDSYEQYF. Full variable domain (outside the CDR3, taken from reference TRBV2 and TRBJ2-7): EPEVTQTPSHQVTQMGQEVILRCVPISNHLYFYWYRQILGQKVEFLVSFYNNEISEKSEIFDDQFSVERPDGSNFTLKIRSTKLEDSAMYFCASSDSPPGTDSYEQYFGPGTRLTVT.

The CDR3 nucleotides are TGTGCCAGCAGCTGGGAGGGGACCTCCTACAATGAGCAGTTCTTC. Its protein is CASSWEGTSYNEQFF. The chain is built from TRBV5-4 and TRBJ2-1; 7 bases agree with TRBD2. Germline trimming cut 3 bases from V and 0 bases from J; bases unmatched to any gene: 3. This CDR3 has 15 residues. Germline loops: CDR1 SGHNT, CDR2 YYREEE (reference sequence).

This sequence joins TRBV5-4 and TRBJ1-5; D is undetermined. Germline V gene data show CDR1 as SGHNT and CDR2 as YYREEE (reference sequence). This CDR3 region has 13 residues. The V gene lost 1 base and the J gene lost 9 bases, with 11 bases spanning the gap. The CDR3, as DNA: TGTGCCAGCAGCTTGAACCAGCTAGGGCCCCAGCATTTT. This encodes CASSLNQLGPQHF.

This sequence joins TRBV11-2 and TRBJ2-1; no firm D call. Germline V gene data show CDR1 as SGHAT and CDR2 as FQNNGV. Trimming took 5 bases from V and 4 from J, leaving 15 bases between them. The CDR3 totals 15 residues. The DNA for the CDR3 is TGTGCCAGCAGCCCACGCCGTTTTTTTTACAATGAGCAGTTCTTC. This sequence encodes CASSPRRFFYNEQFF.

The chain links TRBV6-6 to TRBJ2-1, with 9 nucleotides matching TRBD2. CDR1 is MNHNY, CDR2 SVGAGI, per germline (reference sequence). The CDR3 is 14 residues long. The V gene end was trimmed by 6 bases and the J gene end by 4 bases; junction bases not matched to a gene: 4. For the CDR3, the DNA is TGTGCCAGCAGATTAGCGGGAGCTTACAATGAGCAGTTCTTC. Amino acid sequence: CASRLAGAYNEQFF.

V usage is TRBV25-1 and J usage is TRBJ2-1; 10 bases map to TRBD2. This CDR3 contains 16 residues. Germline V CDR1 and CDR2: MGHDK, SYGVNS. V trimming: 3 bases; J trimming: 6 bases; junction bases outside the gene matches: 8. This CDR3 reads CASSDSGLARSNEQFF. The CDR3 DNA reads as TGTGCCAGCAGTGATTCGGGACTAGCGAGAAGCAATGAGCAGTTCTTC. The variable domain in full, with the rest retrieved from reference TRBV25-1 and TRBJ2-1, is EADIYQTPRYLVIGTGKKITLECSQTMGHDKMYWYQQDPGMELHLIHYSYGVNSTEKGDLSSESTVSRIRTEHFPLTLESARPSHTSQYLCASSDSGLARSNEQFFGPGTRLTVL.

In its sample, this clone was seen once. The chain combines TRBV7-9 with TRBJ2-4; weak D call: TRBD2 (6 bases). This CDR3 is 17 amino acids long. V lost 1 base and J 0 bases, leaving 13 bases between the germline ends. Germline values: CDR1 SEHNR, CDR2 FQNEAQ (reference sequence). CDR3 sequence (DNA): TGTGCCAGCAGCTTAGGCGGGGTGGGTTTAGCCAAAAACATTCAGTACTTC. It yields the protein CASSLGGVGLAKNIQYF.

This chain links TRBV5-1 with TRBJ2-7; no reliable D call. The V end was cut by 0 bases, the J end by 5 bases, with 12 bases between. CDR1 SGHRS and CDR2 YFSETQ come from the germline V gene. This CDR3 is 14 amino acids long. CDR3 nucleotide sequence: TGCGCCAGCAGCTTGGGTCATCTGACGGACGAGCAGTACTTC. Its protein is CASSLGHLTDEQYF.

The chain is built from TRBV2 and TRBJ2-3; D gene ambiguous. Per the germline V gene, CDR1 is SNHLY and CDR2 is FYNNEI. Trimming stripped 7 bases from V and 0 bases from J, with 8 bases between. This CDR3 has 13 amino acids. The CDR3 region has the DNA TGTGCCAGCAACCAGATTAGCACAGATACGCAGTATTTT. Translation: CASNQISTDTQYF.